These T cell receptor beta chains were read from a single sample in a study of post-analysis software for immune sequencing data. TCRdb independently ran MiXCR on the PCR reads; one entry per CDR3 protein. The data show about 430,000 distinct CDR3 sequences, with roughly 38% seen just once and approximately 7.7% held by the top ten. Sequencing was performed on blood. These receptors were taken from a girl aged 2 to 9 with multiple sclerosis. Both conserved end residues are part of each CDR3. A D gene is named only where the DNA matches it firmly. Only part of the rows carry a size: once, few, many, or a class if the clone is expanded.

j_gene	v_gene	d_gene	abundance	CDR3nt	CDR3aa
TRBJ1-1	TRBV20-1	TRBD1	-	TGCAGTGCTAGGTCGGGGGACAGGGTTCAAACTGAAGCTTTCTTT	CSARSGDRVQTEAFF
TRBJ1-5	TRBV7-3	TRBD1	-	TGTGCCAGCAGCTCTCAGGGGGACACATACCATCAGCCCCAGCATTTT	CASSSQGDTYHQPQHF
TRBJ2-7	TRBV20-1	-	few	TGCAGTGCTAGAGATGCCCGGGGATCCTACGAGCAGTACTTC	CSARDARGSYEQYF
TRBJ1-2	TRBV7-9	TRBD1	few	TGTGCCAGCAGCCTGAGGACAGGGGGCTATGGCTACACCTTC	CASSLRTGGYGYTF
TRBJ2-7	TRBV29-1	-	few	TGCAGCGCATTAACGGGACACCTCTACGAGCAGTACTTC	CSALTGHLYEQYF
TRBJ2-4	TRBV12-3/TRBV12-4	-	-	TGTGCCAGCAGTTTTAGGGAGAACATTCAGTACTTC	CASSFRENIQYF
TRBJ2-1	TRBV7-2	TRBD2	few	TGTGCCAGCAGCCGGAACAGACTAGCCACCTACAATGAGCAGTTCTTC	CASSRNRLATYNEQFF
TRBJ1-2	TRBV19	TRBD1	-	TGTGCCAGTAGTATTCTTCCGACAGGGGTCGGCTACACCTTC	CASSILPTGVGYTF
TRBJ2-1	TRBV27	-	-	TGTGCCAGCAGTTTCGGGGACTACAATGAGCAGTTCTTC	CASSFGDYNEQFF
TRBJ1-2	TRBV6-5	TRBD1	-	TGTGCCAGCAGTTACTCTGCGGCAGGGGGCTGGAACTATGGCTACACCTTC	CASSYSAAGGWNYGYTF
TRBJ2-5	TRBV11-2	-	-	TGTGCCAGCAGCTTGGGGGGAGACCAAGAGACCCAGTACTTC	CASSLGGDQETQYF
TRBJ2-1	TRBV20-1	TRBD2	-	TGCAGTTTCCAGACGGCGGGGGAGAGAAATGAGCAGTTCTTC	CSFQTAGERNEQFF
TRBJ2-7	TRBV28	TRBD2	-	TGTGCCGGCAGCCCCCCTAGCGGGGACCCCTACGAGCAGTACTTC	CAGSPPSGDPYEQYF
TRBJ2-6	TRBV29-1	TRBD2	-	TGCAGCGCCCCCGTAGCGGGTATGGCTGGGGCCAACGTCCTGACTTTC	CSAPVAGMAGANVLTF
TRBJ1-6	TRBV7-3	-	few	TGTGCCAGCAGCTTAGCGGGGTGGAATTCACCCCTCCACTTT	CASSLAGWNSPLHF
TRBJ2-7	TRBV28	TRBD2	-	TGTGCCAGCGTCCAACCGGGGGGGGGTCGCTACGAGCAGTACTTC	CASVQPGGGRYEQYF
TRBJ2-5	TRBV7-2	-	once	TGTGCCAGCAGCTTAGTGTCGGCGGGGAAAGAGACCCAGTACTTC	CASSLVSAGKETQYF
TRBJ1-2	TRBV6-2/TRBV6-3	-	few	TGTGCCAGCAGTTACTCGTCCAGGGGAGCCCGCTACACCTTC	CASSYSSRGARYTF
TRBJ2-1	TRBV4-2	-	-	TGTGCCAGCAGCGAGGGAACCGGCGGGACGTCATACAATGAGCAGTTCTTC	CASSEGTGGTSYNEQFF
TRBJ2-5	TRBV6-5	-	-	TGTGCCAGCAGTTACGTCGGGGCAGGGGCGCTGGAGACCCAGTACTTC	CASSYVGAGALETQYF
TRBJ1-2	TRBV11-1	TRBD1	-	TGTGCCAGCAGCCCCCAGAACAGGGGCGGCTACACCTTC	CASSPQNRGGYTF
TRBJ1-5	TRBV7-2	-	-	TGTGCCAGCAGCGTGGACGGGGGTGGCAATCAGCCCCAGCATTTT	CASSVDGGGNQPQHF
TRBJ1-1	TRBV11-2	-	-	TGTGCCAGCAGCTTAGGGTCATCTATGAACACTGAAGCTTTCTTT	CASSLGSSMNTEAFF
TRBJ1-1	TRBV4-2	-	-	TGTGCCAGCAGCCACGGTCGATTGGGCACTGAAGCTTTCTTT	CASSHGRLGTEAFF
TRBJ1-5	TRBV7-9	-	-	TGTGCCAGCAGCTTTTGGGGTCAGCCCCAGCATTTT	CASSFWGQPQHF
TRBJ2-7	TRBV5-1	TRBD2	-	TGCGCCAGCAGCCAGACTAGCGGGGTTACCTACGAGCAGTACTTC	CASSQTSGVTYEQYF
TRBJ2-7	TRBV6-2/TRBV6-3	-	-	TGTGCCAGCAGTTACCAAGAGGGACCCTACGAGCAGTACTTC	CASSYQEGPYEQYF
TRBJ1-5	TRBV28	-	-	TGTGCCAGCTTAGTCGACAGCAATCAGCCCCAGCATTTT	CASLVDSNQPQHF
TRBJ1-1	TRBV12-3/TRBV12-4	TRBD1	-	TGTGCCAGCCGGATCGGGACAGCCGAAGCTTTCTTT	CASRIGTAEAFF
TRBJ2-1	TRBV10-3	-	-	TGTGCCATCAGCAGGAGGGAGATAGAGGAGCAGTTCTTC	CAISRREIEEQFF
TRBJ1-1	TRBV5-1	-	-	TGCGCCAGCAGCTTTCACTTGAACACTGAAGCTTTCTTT	CASSFHLNTEAFF
TRBJ2-5	TRBV29-1	TRBD1	-	TGCAGCGTTGCCGTACAGGGGCTCGACCATGGGACCCAGTACTTC	CSVAVQGLDHGTQYF
TRBJ2-5	TRBV29-1	TRBD1	many	TGCAGCGTTGGGCCCTTACCGGGACAGGGGGCGAGTAGTCAAGAGACCCAGTACTTC	CSVGPLPGQGASSQETQYF
TRBJ2-5	TRBV12-3/TRBV12-4	-	few	TGTGCCAGCAGTTTATCGGGCACGAAGACCCAGTACTTC	CASSLSGTKTQYF
TRBJ2-1	TRBV5-6	-	-	TGTGCCTGCAGCTTGGAATCTGAGCAGTTCTTC	CACSLESEQFF
TRBJ2-1	TRBV7-2	-	once	TGTGCCAGCAGCCCATTTGGGGCCGACAATGAGCAGTTCTTC	CASSPFGADNEQFF
TRBJ2-7	TRBV6-5	-	-	TGTGCCAGCAGTTACGCCGGGACGAGTCCTTACGAGCAGTACTTC	CASSYAGTSPYEQYF
TRBJ1-2	TRBV4-2	TRBD1	few	TGTGCCAGCAGCCCTGTGAAGGGGGCGAATGGCTACACCTTC	CASSPVKGANGYTF
TRBJ2-7	TRBV27	TRBD1	-	TGTGCCAGCAGTCGAGAATCCGGGACAGGGGCCTACGAGCAGTACTTC	CASSRESGTGAYEQYF
TRBJ2-1	TRBV20-1	TRBD2	once	TGCAGTGCAACGGGACTAGCGGGAGGGCCCTACAATGAGCAGTTCTTC	CSATGLAGGPYNEQFF
TRBJ1-1	TRBV7-9	-	-	TGTGCCAGCAGCTTAGTCGGACAACTGAACACTGAAGCTTTCTTT	CASSLVGQLNTEAFF
TRBJ2-4	TRBV12-3/TRBV12-4	-	few	TGTGCCAGCAGTTTATGGGCCGGGGGAGCCAAAAACATTCAGTACTTC	CASSLWAGGAKNIQYF
TRBJ2-4	TRBV20-1	-	few	TGCAGTGCTAGACTCAGCGGACTAGCCAAAAACATTCAGTACTTC	CSARLSGLAKNIQYF
TRBJ2-1	TRBV7-9	TRBD1	once	TGTGCCAGCAGCTCCTTGGGCGGTGTACAGGGGGTATACTCCTACAATGAGCAGTTCTTC	CASSSLGGVQGVYSYNEQFF
TRBJ2-1	TRBV7-3	-	few	TGTGCCAGCAGCTTAAATCATGGGCTAAATGAGCAGTTCTTC	CASSLNHGLNEQFF
TRBJ1-2	TRBV2	-	-	TGTGCCAGCAGCCAACATAAGGGGCGGCGCCTCTATGGCTACACCTTC	CASSQHKGRRLYGYTF
TRBJ2-7	TRBV20-1	TRBD1	many	TGCAGTGCCAGGGACAGGGAGAACTACGAGCAGTACTTC	CSARDRENYEQYF
TRBJ2-3	TRBV11-2	-	-	TGTGCCAGCAGCTTAGCCGAACCTAGCACAGATACGCAGTATTTT	CASSLAEPSTDTQYF
TRBJ1-2	TRBV5-1	TRBD1	once	TGCGCCAGCAGCTTTTCGGGACAGGGGGCCGACTATGGCTACACCTTC	CASSFSGQGADYGYTF
TRBJ2-7	TRBV12-3/TRBV12-4	-	-	TGTGCCAGCAGTCTACCCCGGTTGAGGCCAGGCGGGACCTACGAGCAGTACTTC	CASSLPRLRPGGTYEQYF
TRBJ2-7	TRBV7-9	-	few	TGTGCCAGCAGCTCCACAGGGTTAGCGGCTAGCGCTTCCTACGAGCAGTACTTC	CASSSTGLAASASYEQYF
TRBJ2-1	TRBV12-3/TRBV12-4	TRBD2	-	TGTGCCAGCAGTTTAGCCTCGGGACTAGCGGGAGAGCAGTTCTTC	CASSLASGLAGEQFF
TRBJ2-1	TRBV6-5	TRBD1	few	TGTGCCAGCAGTTCGGACAGGGAAGATAGCTCCTACAATGAGCAGTTCTTC	CASSSDREDSSYNEQFF
TRBJ2-3	TRBV20-1	TRBD2	-	TGCAGTGCTATTCAGCGGGGAATTTGGGGAGATACGCAGTATTTT	CSAIQRGIWGDTQYF
TRBJ1-1	TRBV29-1	TRBD1	few	TGCAGCGTAGAAGAGGACAGGGCCGGGGTGAACACTGAAGCTTTCTTT	CSVEEDRAGVNTEAFF